Reported below is one T cell receptor beta chain. Compared with germline, one end of the junction differs, possibly owing to a read error. This sample is drawn from a study of tumor-infiltrating lymphocytes in oesophageal squamous cell carcinoma. Germline CDR1 and CDR2: SGHRS and YFSETQ. The CDR3 length is 13 residues. TCRdb recomputed calls from the PCR reads with MiXCR, one row per CDR3 protein. The sample yields about 17,000 distinct CDR3 sequences, around 40% seen once. The sample taken for sequencing was normal esophageal tissue next to the tumor. The source is a female donor with esophageal squamous cell carcinoma. The chain uses TRBV5-1 and TRBJ1-5; D might be TRBD1 (6 bases). In nucleotides, the CDR3 is TGCGCCAGCAGCAGTATTGGAGGACAGCACCAGCATTTT. It specifies CASSSIGGQHQHF.